A single sample is the source of the 5 T cell receptor beta chains below, sequenced in a study of T cells in Graves' hyperthyroidism and ophthalmopathy. Authors of the study amplified TCR beta CDR3 regions from RNA transcripts. The HTBI primer set served for first-round RT-PCR of the TCR CDR3. Each CDR3 protein gets one entry after TCRdb re-called the multiplex PCR reads with MiXCR. The profile covers 660,000 or so distinct CDR3 sequences, with more than 20% appearing a single time and 34% taken by the ten largest. Sample: blood. The receptors derive from a man aged 25-45 years with Graves' ophthalmopathy.

The chain uses TRBV2 and TRBJ1-5; D perhaps matches TRBD1 (5 bases). Per the germline V gene, CDR1 is SNHLY and CDR2 is FYNNEI. Trimming pared 6 bases from V and 1 base from J, leaving 10 bases between. The CDR3 contains 14 residues. CDR3 sequence reads: CASRGRQSNQPQHF. The CDR3 bases are TGTGCCAGCAGAGGGAGACAGAGCAATCAGCCCCAGCATTTT.

This clonotype was seen repeatedly, ten times or more. The rearrangement uses TRBV7-9 and TRBJ2-7, with unresolved D. The CDR3 is made up of 11 amino acids. Per the germline V gene, CDR1 is SEHNR and CDR2 is FQNEAQ (reference sequence). Trimming shortened V by 1 base and J by 8 bases, and 6 bases separated the two germline ends. CDR3 in amino acids: CASSLGRQQYF. CDR3 coding DNA: TGTGCCAGCAGCTTAGGAAGACAGCAGTACTTC.

This clonotype has at least ten counts. The V call is TRBV6-2 or TRBV6-3, the J call TRBJ2-5; 9 bases match TRBD1. CDR1 is MNHEY, CDR2 SVGEGT, per germline. CDR3 length: 16 residues. The junction had 11 bases not matched to a gene; V was cut back by 6 bases and J by 3 bases. CDR3 region: CASSNPGQGSEETQYF. For the CDR3, the DNA is TGTGCCAGCAGCAACCCGGGACAGGGTTCGGAAGAGACCCAGTACTTC.

This clonotype was picked up many times. The chain recombines TRBV11-2 with TRBJ2-7; D gene uncertain. Germline CDR1 is SGHAT and CDR2 is FQNNGV. Deletions cut 0 bases from V and 2 bases from J, with 5 bases between. CDR3 length equals 13 residues. CDR3 nucleotides: TGTGCCAGCAGCTTAGATCCACCCTACGAGCAGTACTTC. Translation gives CASSLDPPYEQYF.

The V call is TRBV6-5, the J call TRBJ1-1; no firm D call. Per the germline V gene, CDR1 is MNHEY and CDR2 is SVGAGI. The V end was cut by 0 bases, the J end by 0 bases, with 11 bases between. This CDR3 spans 16 amino acids. In DNA, the CDR3 is TGTGCCAGCAGTTACTCGGCACAACAGATGAACACTGAAGCTTTCTTT. Amino acids: CASSYSAQQMNTEAFF.